The clone carrying this T cell receptor beta chain was seen more than once but under ten times. The antigen is not known. Separate cDNA molecules each had unique molecular identifiers attached to them. TCRdb reanalysed the 5' RACE reads using MiXCR and keeps one entry per CDR3 protein. The sample carries 60,000 to 70,000 distinct CDR3 sequences, around 9% recorded once. This sample stems from a study of early T cells in non-severe SARS-CoV-2 infection. Study at large: Whole-blood bulk RNA, unsorted, was sequenced, and chains were unpaired. Study results and caveats: Anti-spike CD8 responses were favored in VDJdb matching, and private and CD4 specificities were missed.

V dropped 2 bases and J dropped 5 bases, with 15 bases sitting between them. Germline assignment: CDR1 SGHTA and CDR2 FQGTGA. The CDR3 is 15 amino acids. The sequencing input was whole blood. This sequence joins TRBV7-3 and TRBJ2-5; D may be TRBD2 (7 bases). This TCR came from an adult who was a healthcare worker with PCR-confirmed SARS-CoV-2 infection or an uninfected control (not recorded which). The CDR3 is CASSLGGADRETQYF. The CDR3 DNA reads TGTGCCAGCAGCTTAGGGGGGGCCGACAGGGAGACCCAGTACTTC.